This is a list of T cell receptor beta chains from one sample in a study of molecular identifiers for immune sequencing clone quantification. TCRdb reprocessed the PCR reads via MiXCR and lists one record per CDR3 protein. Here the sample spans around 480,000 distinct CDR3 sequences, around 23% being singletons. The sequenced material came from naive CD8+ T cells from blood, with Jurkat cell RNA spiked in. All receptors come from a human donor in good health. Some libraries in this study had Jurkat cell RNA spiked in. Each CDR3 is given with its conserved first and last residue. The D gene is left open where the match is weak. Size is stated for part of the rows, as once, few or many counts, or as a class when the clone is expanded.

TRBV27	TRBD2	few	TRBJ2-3	TGTGCCAGCAGTCCCGGACTAGATCCAGATACGCAGTATTTT	CASSPGLDPDTQYF
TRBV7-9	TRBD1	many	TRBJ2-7	TGTGCCAGCAGCCTCGGGACAGGCCTAGCCGAGCAGTACTTC	CASSLGTGLAEQYF
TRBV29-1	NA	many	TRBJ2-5	TGCAGCGTTGATTTTGGGGAGGTAGAGACCCAGTACTTC	CSVDFGEVETQYF
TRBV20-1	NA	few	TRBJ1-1	TGCAGTGCTAGCGTAGCCGCTGAAGCTTTCTTT	CSASVAAEAFF
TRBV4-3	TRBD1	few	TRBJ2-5	TGCGCCAGCAGCCAAGAGGACAGGGCCGAGACCCAGTACTTC	CASSQEDRAETQYF
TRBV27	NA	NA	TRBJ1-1	TGTGCCAGCAGTTTATCGGCAGTGACTGAAGCTTTCTTT	CASSLSAVTEAFF
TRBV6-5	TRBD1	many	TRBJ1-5	TGTGCCAGCAGTTACGGGACAGGGGAAATTTGGGCCCAGCATTTT	CASSYGTGEIWAQHF
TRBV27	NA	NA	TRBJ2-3	TGTGCCAGCAGGTTAGCGGCTAGCACAGATACGCAGTATTTT	CASRLAASTDTQYF
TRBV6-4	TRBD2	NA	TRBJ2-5	TGTGCCAGCAGTGACGAAACTAGCGGGAGGGGGACGTACCAAGAGACCCAGTACTTC	CASSDETSGRGTYQETQYF
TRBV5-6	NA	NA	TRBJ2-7	TGTGCCAGCTGCTTGGCCTTCTACGAGCAGTACTTC	CASCLAFYEQYF
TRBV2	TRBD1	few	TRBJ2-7	TGTGCCAGCAAATGGACAGGGGGCGAGCAGTACTTC	CASKWTGGEQYF
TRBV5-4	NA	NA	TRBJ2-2	TGTGCCAGCAGCCCCGGCTTAGGACGGAACACCGGGGAGCTGTTTTTT	CASSPGLGRNTGELFF
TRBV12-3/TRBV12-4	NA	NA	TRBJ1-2	TGTGCCAGCAGTTTACCAGGGTCGGGCTATGGCTACCCCTTC	CASSLPGSGYGYPF
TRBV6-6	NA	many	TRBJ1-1	TGTGCCAGCAGTTTGTACAGGGCGGGAAACACTGAAGCTTTCTTT	CASSLYRAGNTEAFF
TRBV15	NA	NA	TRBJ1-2	TGTGCCACCAGCAGACCACTGACAGGTCCTTTTGGCTACACCTTC	CATSRPLTGPFGYTF
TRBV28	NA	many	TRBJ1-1	TGTGCCAGCAGTTTTCGTAGGGGAATATCTGAAGCTTTCTTT	CASSFRRGISEAFF
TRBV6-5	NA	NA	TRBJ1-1	TGTGCCAGCATCCCCTCTCGAGGTCCGGGGGCCACTGAAGCTTTCTTT	CASIPSRGPGATEAFF
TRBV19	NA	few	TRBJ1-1	TGTGCCAGTAGTATAGGGGGGCAGAACACTGAAGCTTTCTTT	CASSIGGQNTEAFF
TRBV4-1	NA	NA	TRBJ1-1	TGCGCCAGCAGCCCAGGGCCGATGAACACTGAAGCTTTCTTT	CASSPGPMNTEAFF
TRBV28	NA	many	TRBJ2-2	TGTGCCAGCAGTTTCCGGGGGACCAACACCGGGGAGCTGTTTTTT	CASSFRGTNTGELFF
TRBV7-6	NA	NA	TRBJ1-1	TGTGCCAGCAGCTCGGCCGGGACAACGAACACTGAAGCTTTCTTT	CASSSAGTTNTEAFF
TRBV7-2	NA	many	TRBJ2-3	TGTGCCAGCAGCTTCAGCACAGGGTCCACAGATACGCAGTATTTT	CASSFSTGSTDTQYF
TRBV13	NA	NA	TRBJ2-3	TGTGCCAGCAGCTTGTGGCGGGGGCGGTCAGGGTCAGATACGCAGTATTTT	CASSLWRGRSGSDTQYF